This T cell receptor beta chain was obtained from a study of T cells in Graves' hyperthyroidism and ophthalmopathy. Study-level points and caveats: Researchers found most expanded thyroid clonotypes above 0.001 in blood as well.

This clonotype was detected ten times or more. Its matching antigen is unknown. The PBMCs studied were ones that came from 10 ml fresh peripheral blood. Researchers took RNA transcripts and amplified the TCR beta CDR3 regions from them. HTBI primers were the set used in a first-round RT-PCR of the TCR CDR3. Each CDR3 protein is one row after TCRdb ran MiXCR on the multiplex PCR reads. The sample consists of roughly 350,000 distinct CDR3 sequences, about 13% of them appearing once. Trimming removed 4 bases at V and 0 bases at J, with 12 bases between. Germline loops: CDR1 MNHNS, CDR2 SASEGT. CDR3 size: 15 residues.

The sequencing sample was made of blood. The sequence was obtained from a woman between 40 and 50 years old with Graves' ophthalmopathy. The V gene is TRBV6-1, the J gene TRBJ1-1, with a weak D call TRBD1 (5 bases). The chain's CDR3 is CASSGGREVNTEAFF. The CDR3, as DNA: TGTGCCAGCAGTGGCGGCAGGGAGGTGAACACTGAAGCTTTCTTT.